A single sample is the source of the 26 T cell receptor beta chains below, sequenced in a study of blood T cells in healthy people across ages (dated by TCRdb to between 2015 and 2017). Library construction relied on 5' RACE. Sequencing used an Illumina HiSeq 2500. A second PCR of about 7 to 12 cycles was run with a J-beta primer mix and a sample-barcoded 5' primer. The public reads were run again by TCRdb, first through fastp at Q25 and then through MiXCR, and only productive beta chains were kept. Rows are combined by CDR3 protein, so each entry shows the most common genes and DNA. The table for this sample lists around 500,000 distinct CDR3 sequences; 25% to 35% of them were counted only once. The ten largest clonotypes hold approximately 3.5% of the sample. The sample was also linked to a second study, of T cells of mothers and their children.

Sequenced sample: blood. The receptors shown here come from a boy aged 2 to 9 in good health.

This chain links TRBV25-1 with TRBJ2-7; 8 bases fit TRBD1. Unmatched junction bases numbered 5, after V lost 4 bases and J lost 0 bases. This CDR3 is built from 15 residues. Germline loops: CDR1 MGHDK, CDR2 SYGVNS. The CDR3 loop reads CASSGSDRGSYEQYF. For the CDR3, the DNA is TGTGCCAGCAGTGGGTCAGACAGGGGCTCCTACGAGCAGTACTTC.

This clonotype was observed a few times. The J gene is TRBJ2-4, the V gene TRBV28, with 13 bases aligning to TRBD2. The CDR3 sequence is 23 residues long. V dropped 2 bases and J dropped 2; count of bases not matched to a gene: 21. CDR1 and CDR2 from the germline V gene are MDHEN and SYDVKM. CDR3 sequence: CASSLTLRLGLAGVRTSKNIQYF. As DNA, the CDR3 is TGTGCCAGCAGTTTAACCCTCCGTCTAGGACTAGCGGGGGTGCGTACCTCCAAAAACATTCAGTACTTC. The variable domain in full, completed from reference TRBV28 and TRBJ2-4, reads DVKVTQSSRYLVKRTGEKVFLECVQDMDHENMFWYRQDPGLGLRLIYFSYDVKMKEKGDIPEGYSVSREKKERFSLILESASTNQTSMYLCASSLTLRLGLAGVRTSKNIQYFGAGTRLSVL.

This clonotype was picked up a small number of times. CDR3 in DNA: TGTGCCAGCAGCTCTAGCGGGAGGGCCACCGGGGAGCTGTTTTTT. This codes for CASSSSGRATGELFF. The rearrangement links TRBV7-2 to TRBJ2-2; TRBD2 matches 12 bases. Germline CDR1 and CDR2: SGHTA and FQGNSA. This CDR3 contains 15 residues. V was pared by 4 bases and J by 4 bases, with 1 base of the junction left unmatched.

The chain combines TRBV5-1 with TRBJ2-1; D unresolved. The J call is uncertain, as TRBJ2-5 better fits the DNA end. The CDR3 spans 17 residues. Per germline, CDR1 SGHRS and CDR2 YFSETQ. The chain's CDR3 is CASSSPRLGITVGAQYF. The CDR3 DNA sequence: TGCGCCAGCAGCTCCCCCCGGTTAGGAATAACGGTTGGAGCCCAGTACTTC.

The genes are TRBV6-2 or TRBV6-3 and TRBJ2-1; 9 positions match TRBD2. CDR3 size: 16 residues. The ends lost 4 bases at V and 7 bases at J; junction bases unmatched: 11. Germline V gives CDR1 MNHEY, CDR2 SVGEGT. In nucleotides, the CDR3 is TGTGCCAGCAGTTCCCCCTTGCGGGAGGGCCATAATGAGCAGTTCTTC. Protein: CASSSPLREGHNEQFF.

The chain employs TRBV6-2 or TRBV6-3 and TRBJ2-2; D not resolved. CDR1 and CDR2 from the germline V gene are MNHEY and SVGEGT. Trimming left V 2 bases short and J 5 bases short, with 12 bases between. The CDR3 runs to 15 residues. CDR3 in DNA: TGTGCCAGCAGTTACATGAGAGTATGGACCGGGGAGCTGTTTTTT. Residues: CASSYMRVWTGELFF.

The chain is built from TRBV6-5 and TRBJ2-4; D is unclear. The CDR3 extends over 14 amino acids. Trimming stripped 5 bases from V and 0 bases from J, with 8 bases between. The germline V gene encodes CDR1 MNHEY and CDR2 SVGAGI. The CDR3 region has the DNA TGTGCCAGCAGTCCAACCCTAGCCAAAAACATTCAGTACTTC. As protein: CASSPTLAKNIQYF.

The gene calls are TRBV7-9 and TRBJ2-5, with unresolved D. Germline CDR1 is SEHNR and CDR2 is FQNEAQ (reference sequence). V lost 7 bases to trimming and J lost 3 bases, with 12 bases between them. The CDR3 covers 13 residues. In DNA form, the CDR3 reads TGTGCCAGCACCCACGGCCCAGAAGAGACCCAGTACTTC. Translated: CASTHGPEETQYF.

This rearrangement joins TRBV6-5 to TRBJ2-3; TRBD2 might be the D (5 bases). The CDR3 sequence is 15 residues long. Germline V CDR1 and CDR2: MNHEY, SVGAGI. Trimming removed 0 bases from V and 4 bases from J, with 11 bases in between. The CDR3 is CASSYSQLVADTQYF. Here the CDR3 DNA reads TGTGCCAGCAGTTACTCGCAACTAGTCGCAGATACGCAGTATTTT.

The V and J genes are TRBV20-1 and TRBJ1-4; no clear D gene. Germline values: CDR1 DFQATT, CDR2 SNEGSKA (reference sequence). This CDR3 comprises 16 residues. V lost 4 bases, J lost 4 bases, and 19 bases lay in between. The DNA of the CDR3 is TGCAGTGCTACCCAGAGCCCCCAGTACCGTAATGAAAAACTGTTTTTT. The encoded protein is CSATQSPQYRNEKLFF.

The chain has TRBV27 and TRBJ1-1; D possibly corresponds to TRBD1 (5 bases). V shed 1 base and J shed 7 bases, with 13 bases lying between them. CDR3 size: 14 residues. From germline, CDR1 is MNHEY and CDR2 SMNVEV (reference sequence). CDR3 sequence reads: CASSLLPQQVEAFF. The CDR3, as DNA: TGTGCCAGCAGTTTATTACCCCAACAGGTTGAAGCTTTCTTT.

The chain is built from TRBV11-2 and TRBJ2-5, with 10 positions matching TRBD2. Gene TRBJ2-1 matches the end of the DNA better, so the J call may be wrong. CDR1 is SGHAT and CDR2 is FQNNGV in the germline V gene. The CDR3 length is 15 residues. CDR3 bases: TGTGCCAGCAGCCCCCGGGCTAGCGGGAGTAATGAGCAGTTCTTC. It codes for CASSPRASGSNEQFF.

This clonotype occurred a few times. The CDR3 sequence is CASSTTPGGDRYF. In DNA form, the CDR3 reads TGTGCCAGCAGCACCACCCCGGGGGGAGATCGGTACTTC. The rearrangement uses TRBV7-2 and TRBJ2-5, with TRBD2 matching over 7 bases. V trimming: 5 bases; J trimming: 13 bases; junction bases outside the gene matches: 13. Per germline, CDR1 SGHTA and CDR2 FQGNSA. The CDR3 contains 13 residues.

This clonotype occurred a few times. One base away lies a much larger clone, so this may be a sequencing read error. This chain links TRBV7-2 with TRBJ2-1; the D gene is possibly TRBD1 (6 bases). The closer fit of TRBJ2-7 to the DNA end suggests the J call may be wrong. CDR1 is SGHTA and CDR2 is FQGNSA in the germline V gene. The CDR3 has 14 residues. CDR3 DNA: TGTGCCAGCAGCTTAGGGACAGAGTCCCACGAGCAGTACTTC. Translating gives CASSLGTESHEQYF.

The chain uses TRBV20-1 and TRBJ2-7; D is undetermined. Germline V lookup: CDR1 DFQATT, CDR2 SNEGSKA (reference sequence). The CDR3 has 14 residues. V gave up 0 bases and J gave up 2 bases, with 11 bases separating them. The CDR3 bases are TGCAGTGCTAGAGATCAAGGCCTAACCTACGAGCAGTACTTC. This sequence encodes CSARDQGLTYEQYF.

The rearrangement links TRBV6-5 to TRBJ1-2; D unresolved. V was cut by 10 bases and J by 6 bases, with 21 bases left in between. Looked up from germline, CDR1 is MNHEY and CDR2 is SVGAGI. The CDR3 spans 14 residues. Written as DNA, the CDR3 is TGTGCCACCAAACGACCCGGGTTAAGCGATGGCTACACCTTC. Its protein product is CATKRPGLSDGYTF.

The V and J genes are TRBV7-3 and TRBJ1-3; D is unclear. V was pared by 3 bases and J by 8 bases, with 17 bases between. This CDR3 has 15 residues. Germline CDR1 is SGHTA and CDR2 is FQGTGA. CDR3 bases: TGTGCCAGCAGCTTCAGAGGGTCGAGCCCGGACACCATATATTTT. It codes for CASSFRGSSPDTIYF.

This clonotype has only a few counts. The CDR3: CASSLEWGLAGDEQFF. CDR3 sequence (DNA): TGTGCCAGCAGCTTAGAATGGGGACTAGCGGGAGATGAGCAGTTCTTC. The chain links TRBV7-2 to TRBJ2-5, with 14 bases that match TRBD2. The J call is in doubt because the DNA end fits TRBJ2-1 better. CDR1 is SGHTA, CDR2 FQGNSA, per germline. The length of the CDR3 is 16 residues.

A few counts support this clonotype. The V gene is TRBV12-3 or TRBV12-4, the J gene TRBJ2-7, with 9 bases matching TRBD1. Trimming at V came to 6 bases and at J to 6 bases, leaving 15 bases not matched to a gene. The CDR3 spans 16 residues. The CDR3 nucleotides are TGTGCCAGCAGCCCCGGGCTAGGGGACAGGGAACGCGAGCAGTACTTC. As protein: CASSPGLGDREREQYF.

The V and J genes are TRBV4-2 and TRBJ2-4, with 10 bases matching TRBD2. The better agreement between TRBJ2-7 and the DNA end casts doubt on the J call. CDR3 size: 16 residues. From germline, CDR1 is LGHNA and CDR2 YNFKEQ. Here the CDR3 DNA reads TGTGCCAGCAGCCAAGATGTCCTAGCGGGGGCCTACGAGCAGTACTTC. This encodes CASSQDVLAGAYEQYF.

The gene calls are TRBV9 and TRBJ1-1; a weak D match, TRBD1 (6 bases). V was pared by 3 bases and J by 11 bases, with 14 bases between. Germline CDR1 reads SGDLS; CDR2 reads YYNGEE. The CDR3 length is 12 residues. CDR3: CASSGTGTGAFF. CDR3 in DNA: TGTGCCAGCAGCGGAACAGGGACGGGGGCTTTCTTT.

This clonotype was seen more than once but under ten times. At one of its ends the junction is not consistent with the germline gene, which may arise from a read error. The genes are TRBV10-3 and TRBJ2-1, with 11 positions matching TRBD1. Germline CDR1 reads ENHRY; CDR2 reads SYGVKD. This CDR3 comprises 14 residues. The CDR3 bases are TGTGTCATCAGTGGACAGGGGGCTAGCAATGAGCAGTTCTTC. Encoded protein: CVISGQGASNEQFF.

J is TRBJ2-2 and V is TRBV4-1; the match to TRBD2 covers 9 bases. V lost 0 bases, J lost 5 bases, and 13 bases stayed unmatched. The CDR3 length is 19 residues. CDR1 is MGHRA and CDR2 is YSYEKL in the germline V gene. CDR3 nucleotides: TGCGCCAGCAGCCAAGATCGGTACCGCGGGAGGGGCGGGACCGGGGAGCTGTTTTTT. This gives the protein CASSQDRYRGRGGTGELFF.

This clonotype has more than one count but fewer than ten. The V gene is TRBV5-1, the J gene TRBJ2-1; 7 positions match TRBD1. CDR3 length equals 15 residues. Trimming cost V 4 bases and J 5 bases; bases outside gene matches: 9. Germline lookup yields CDR1 SGHRS and CDR2 YFSETQ. CDR3 loop: CASSPRTGYNNEQFF. In nucleotides, the CDR3 is TGCGCCAGCAGCCCCCGGACAGGTTACAACAATGAGCAGTTCTTC.

This chain connects TRBV5-1 to TRBJ2-7, with 9 positions matching TRBD2. CDR1 and CDR2 (germline): SGHRS, YFSETQ. V was clipped by 0 bases and J by 1 base; unmatched bases: 8. The CDR3 totals 17 residues. In DNA, the CDR3 is TGCGCCAGCAGCTTGGTCGGTAGCGGGGGCCCTTCCTACGAGCAGTACTTC. It yields the protein CASSLVGSGGPSYEQYF.

The V call is TRBV19, the J call TRBJ2-1; D might be TRBD1 (6 bases). Trimming shortened V by 4 bases and J by 12 bases, and 13 bases separated the two germline ends. Looked up from germline, CDR1 is LNHDA and CDR2 is SQIVND (reference sequence). CDR3 size: 12 residues. CDR3 protein: CASSNRERGQFF. DNA of the CDR3: TGTGCCAGTAGTAACAGGGAGAGGGGGCAGTTCTTC.